A single TCR beta chain is shown here with its context. Its target is not known. Trimming cost V 2 bases and J 6 bases, with 22 bases left between them. The CDR3 totals 17 residues. Per the germline V gene, CDR1 is SGHAT and CDR2 is FQNNGV. The record originates from a study of OX40 agonist ivuxolimab in advanced cancers. In the study overall: Ivuxolimab, which is an agonistic anti-OX40 (CD134) antibody, was administered to the patients. Dose-escalation patients' cancers were hepatocellular carcinoma, melanoma, renal cell or head and neck cancer. Study-wide results and caveats: CD4+ and CD8+ blood T cells expanded clonally by week 6 at 0.1 to 3.0 mg/kg.

Profiling relied on immunoSEQ multiplex PCR, and the TCRdb table lists in-frame clones only, not all of them. This repertoire shows some 100,000 clones, roughly 90% found once; its top ten account for 3% to 4%. Samples of blood were obtained at baseline, on cycle 4 day 1, and on cycle 7 day 1. The specimen was CD4+ or CD8+ T cells sorted from blood, collected in a trial of the OX40 agonist ivuxolimab. The chain uses TRBV11-2 and TRBJ1-2, with D tentatively TRBD1 (6 bases). This clonotype originated in an adult with an advanced solid tumor such as melanoma, head and neck, liver or kidney cancer. CDR3 residues: CASSLNPRVGAGDGYTF. CDR3 coding DNA: TGTGCCAGCAGCTTAAATCCCCGCGTGGGGGCGGGGGATGGCTACACCTTC.